The sequence of this T cell receptor beta chain was determined in a study of blood T cell repertoires in COVID-19. In the study overall: PBMCs, B-cell-depleted T cells, or T cells were the source of the cDNA or gDNA that made up the material.

This clone turned up a few times. Losses at the gene ends were 4 bases for V and 0 bases for J; bases not matched to a gene: 3. The CDR3 contains 14 residues. Per germline, CDR1 SGHRS and CDR2 YFSETQ. The protocol was immunoSEQ multiplex PCR, while the TCRdb copy is restricted to in-frame clones and leaves out a portion. Of tens of thousands of clones in the sample, 70% to 90% were seen once. The clonotype originates from a man in his 70s with acute or convalescent COVID-19. The sequencing input was peripheral blood. This rearrangement joins TRBV5-1 to TRBJ1-1; 7 bases match TRBD1. The CDR3 DNA sequence: TGCGCCAGCAGCGGCAGGGGGATGAACACTGAAGCTTTCTTT. Translated, it gives CASSGRGMNTEAFF. Complete variable domain (other parts from reference TRBV5-1 and TRBJ1-1): KAGVTQTPRYLIKTRGQQVTLSCSPISGHRSVSWYQQTPGQGLQFLFEYFSETQRNKGNFPGRFSGRQFSNSRSEMNVSTLELGDSALYLCASSGRGMNTEAFFGQGTRLTVV.